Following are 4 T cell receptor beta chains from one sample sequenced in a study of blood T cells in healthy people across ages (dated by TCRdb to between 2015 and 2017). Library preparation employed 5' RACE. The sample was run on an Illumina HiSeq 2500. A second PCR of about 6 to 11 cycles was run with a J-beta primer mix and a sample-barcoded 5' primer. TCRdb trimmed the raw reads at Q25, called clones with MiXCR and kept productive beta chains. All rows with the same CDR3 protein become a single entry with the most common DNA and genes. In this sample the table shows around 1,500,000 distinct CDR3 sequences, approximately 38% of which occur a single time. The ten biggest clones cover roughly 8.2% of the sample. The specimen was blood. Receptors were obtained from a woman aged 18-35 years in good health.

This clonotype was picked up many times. The CDR3 reads CASSLGPSSADTQYF. The CDR3 nucleotides are TGTGCCAGCAGCTTAGGGCCTAGCTCGGCAGATACGCAGTATTTT. The V and J genes are TRBV7-9 and TRBJ2-3, with D perhaps TRBD2 (5 bases). The germline V gene encodes CDR1 SEHNR and CDR2 FQNEAQ (reference sequence). This CDR3 comprises 15 residues. V lost 1 base to trimming and J lost 4 bases, with 12 bases between them.

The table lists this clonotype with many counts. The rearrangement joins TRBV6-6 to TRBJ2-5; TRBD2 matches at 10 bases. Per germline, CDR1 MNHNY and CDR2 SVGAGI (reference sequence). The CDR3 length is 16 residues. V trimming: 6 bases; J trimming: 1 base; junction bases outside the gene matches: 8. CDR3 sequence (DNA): TGTGCCAGCAGCCGAGGACTAGCGGAACTCCAAGAGACCCAGTACTTC. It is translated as CASSRGLAELQETQYF.

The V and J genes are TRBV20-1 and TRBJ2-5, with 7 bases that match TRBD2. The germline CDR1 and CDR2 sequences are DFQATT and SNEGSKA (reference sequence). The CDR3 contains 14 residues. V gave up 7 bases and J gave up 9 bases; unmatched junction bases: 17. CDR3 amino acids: CSEASQAGYGAQYF. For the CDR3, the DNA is TGCAGTGAGGCGAGCCAAGCGGGGTACGGGGCCCAGTACTTC.

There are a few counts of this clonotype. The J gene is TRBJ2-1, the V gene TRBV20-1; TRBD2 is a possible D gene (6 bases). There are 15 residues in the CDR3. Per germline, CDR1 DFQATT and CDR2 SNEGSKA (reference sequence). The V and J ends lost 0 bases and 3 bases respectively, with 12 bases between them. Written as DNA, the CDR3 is TGCAGTGCTAGAGATGGTTCGGGGGACTACAATGAGCAGTTCTTC. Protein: CSARDGSGDYNEQFF.